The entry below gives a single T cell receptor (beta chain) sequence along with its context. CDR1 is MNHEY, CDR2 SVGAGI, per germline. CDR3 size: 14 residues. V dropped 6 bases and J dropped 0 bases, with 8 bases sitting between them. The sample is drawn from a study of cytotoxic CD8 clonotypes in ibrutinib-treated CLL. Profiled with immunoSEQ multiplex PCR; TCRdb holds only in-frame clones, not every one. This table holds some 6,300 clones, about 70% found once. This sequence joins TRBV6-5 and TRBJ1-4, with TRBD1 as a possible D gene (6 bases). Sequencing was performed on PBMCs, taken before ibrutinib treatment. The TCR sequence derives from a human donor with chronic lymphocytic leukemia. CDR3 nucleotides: TGTGCCAGCAGAACAGGGTCAACTAATGAAAAACTGTTTTTT. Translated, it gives CASRTGSTNEKLFF.